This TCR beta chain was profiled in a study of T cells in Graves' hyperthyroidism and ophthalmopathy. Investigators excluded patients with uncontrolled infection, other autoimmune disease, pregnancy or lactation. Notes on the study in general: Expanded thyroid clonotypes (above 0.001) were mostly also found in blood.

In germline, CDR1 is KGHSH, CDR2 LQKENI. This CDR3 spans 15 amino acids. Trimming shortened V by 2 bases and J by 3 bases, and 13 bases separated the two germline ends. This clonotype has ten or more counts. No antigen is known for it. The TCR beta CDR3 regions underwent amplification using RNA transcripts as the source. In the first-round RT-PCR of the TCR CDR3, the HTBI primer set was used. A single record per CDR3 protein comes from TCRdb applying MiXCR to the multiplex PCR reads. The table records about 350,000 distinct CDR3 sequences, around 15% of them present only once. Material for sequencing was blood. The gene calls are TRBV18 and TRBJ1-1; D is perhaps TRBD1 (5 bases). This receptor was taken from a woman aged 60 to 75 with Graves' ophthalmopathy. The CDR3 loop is CASSPSGGVDTEAFF. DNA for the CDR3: TGTGCCAGCTCACCATCGGGGGGGGTGGACACTGAAGCTTTCTTT.